The clone carrying this T cell receptor (beta chain) was found a few times. The antigen is unknown. The CDR3 is made up of 16 amino acids. Germline V lookup: CDR1 SGHTA, CDR2 FQGNSA. V was trimmed by 4 bases and J by 2 bases, leaving 14 bases between them. This record belongs to a study of beta chain features in type 1 diabetes. Study-wide points: In all four CD4+ subsets, TCRB CDR3 length was significantly, moderately reduced in type 1 diabetes. PCR might favor shorter templates, but any such skew would affect patients and controls equally.

As every portion of the isolated RNA was reverse transcribed, the sequencing read expressed TCRB transcripts. Generated by immunoSEQ multiplex PCR, the TCRdb table keeps only in-frame clones and is missing some. The data show almost 250,000 clones, over 12% seen once. V and J are TRBV7-2 and TRBJ2-2, with D perhaps matching TRBD2 (5 bases). The sample was naive CD4+ T cells from blood. The receptor was isolated from a woman aged 40 to 55 in good health. CDR3 residues: CASSSGPSSNTGELFF. DNA of the CDR3: TGTGCCAGCAGCTCAGGCCCTAGCAGTAACACCGGGGAGCTGTTTTTT.